This is a list of T cell receptor beta chains from one sample in a study of beta chain features in type 1 diabetes. Profiled with immunoSEQ multiplex PCR; TCRdb holds only in-frame clones, not every one. The data contain 40,000 to 45,000 clones, 45% to 50% of them singletons. The specimen was central memory CD4+ T cells from blood. The receptors originated from a young woman in good health. The CDR3 runs from the conserved cysteine through the conserved F or W. The order of the fields is J gene, clone size, V gene, D gene, CDR3 DNA, CDR3 protein. D genes are given only for firm matches. Some rows have no size entry. The others give once, few or many, or a class for an expanded clone.

j_call: TRBJ1-3
clone_size: once
v_call: TRBV6-5
d_call: NA
cdr3_nt: TGTGCCAGCAGTAGCCCGTGGGGAAACACCATATATTTT
cdr3_aa: CASSSPWGNTIYF

j_call: TRBJ2-2
clone_size: NA
v_call: TRBV7-3
d_call: NA
cdr3_nt: TGTGCCAGCAGCTTACGGGGCGGGGAGCTGTTTTTT
cdr3_aa: CASSLRGGELFF

j_call: TRBJ1-4
clone_size: once
v_call: TRBV14
d_call: NA
cdr3_nt: TGTGCCAGCAGCCAAATAACAGGCCTTAATGAAAAACTGTTTTTT
cdr3_aa: CASSQITGLNEKLFF

j_call: TRBJ2-3
clone_size: NA
v_call: TRBV7-2
d_call: TRBD1
cdr3_nt: TGTGCCAGCAGCTTGTACCGATTCCGACAGGGGTCAGCAGATACGCAGTATTTT
cdr3_aa: CASSLYRFRQGSADTQYF

j_call: TRBJ1-6
clone_size: NA
v_call: TRBV13
d_call: TRBD1
cdr3_nt: TGTGCCAGCAGCCGGACCGGGACAGGGGATTCACCCCTCCACTTT
cdr3_aa: CASSRTGTGDSPLHF

j_call: TRBJ1-1
clone_size: NA
v_call: TRBV18
d_call: NA
cdr3_nt: TGTGCCAGCTCACAAGGAGCTTGGACTGAAGCTTTCTTT
cdr3_aa: CASSQGAWTEAFF

j_call: TRBJ1-2
clone_size: few
v_call: TRBV19
d_call: NA
cdr3_nt: TGTGCCGGGAGCTCACAGCGGTTCGGCTACACCTTC
cdr3_aa: CAGSSQRFGYTF

j_call: TRBJ2-5
clone_size: NA
v_call: TRBV5-4
d_call: NA
cdr3_nt: TGTGCCACACAGGGACGGGTAGGGACCCAGTACTTC
cdr3_aa: CATQGRVGTQYF

j_call: TRBJ2-7
clone_size: NA
v_call: TRBV9
d_call: TRBD2
cdr3_nt: TGTGCCAGCAGCGCAGGACTAGCGGGGTCCTACGAGCAGTACTTC
cdr3_aa: CASSAGLAGSYEQYF

j_call: TRBJ2-2
clone_size: NA
v_call: TRBV30
d_call: NA
cdr3_nt: TGTGCCTGGAGAGGAGGCGGGGAGCTGTTTTTT
cdr3_aa: CAWRGGGELFF

j_call: TRBJ1-1
clone_size: few
v_call: TRBV6-5
d_call: TRBD1
cdr3_nt: TGTGCCAGCAGTGAATACAGGGGGCGAGCTTTCTTT
cdr3_aa: CASSEYRGRAFF

j_call: TRBJ2-7
clone_size: few
v_call: TRBV6-6
d_call: NA
cdr3_nt: TGTGCCAGCAGTTACGCGGTGGCGTACGAGCAGTACTTC
cdr3_aa: CASSYAVAYEQYF

j_call: TRBJ2-1
clone_size: NA
v_call: TRBV2
d_call: TRBD2
cdr3_nt: TGTGCCAGCAGGGGACTAGCGGGAGTAATAAATGAGCAGTTCTTC
cdr3_aa: CASRGLAGVINEQFF

j_call: TRBJ2-2
clone_size: few
v_call: TRBV7-9
d_call: TRBD2
cdr3_nt: TGTGCCAGCAGCTTACCCCTAAGACTAGCGGGAAACACCGGGGAGCTGTTTTTT
cdr3_aa: CASSLPLRLAGNTGELFF

j_call: TRBJ2-5
clone_size: NA
v_call: TRBV5-1
d_call: TRBD2
cdr3_nt: TGCGCCAGCCAGCGGGGAGACCAAGAGACCCAGTACTTC
cdr3_aa: CASQRGDQETQYF